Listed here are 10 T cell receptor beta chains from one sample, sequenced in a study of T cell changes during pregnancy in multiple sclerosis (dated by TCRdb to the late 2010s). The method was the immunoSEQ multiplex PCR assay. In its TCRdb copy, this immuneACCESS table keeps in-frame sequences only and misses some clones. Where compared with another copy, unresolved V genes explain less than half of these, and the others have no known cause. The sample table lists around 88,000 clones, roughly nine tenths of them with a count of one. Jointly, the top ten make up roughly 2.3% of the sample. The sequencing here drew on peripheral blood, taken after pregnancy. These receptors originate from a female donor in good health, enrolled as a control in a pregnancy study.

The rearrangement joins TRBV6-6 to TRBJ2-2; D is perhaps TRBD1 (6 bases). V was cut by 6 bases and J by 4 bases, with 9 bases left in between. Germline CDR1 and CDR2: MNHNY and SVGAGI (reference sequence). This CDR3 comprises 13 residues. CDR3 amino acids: CASRQGGTGELFF. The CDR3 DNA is TGTGCCAGCAGACAGGGTGGCACCGGGGAGCTGTTTTTT.

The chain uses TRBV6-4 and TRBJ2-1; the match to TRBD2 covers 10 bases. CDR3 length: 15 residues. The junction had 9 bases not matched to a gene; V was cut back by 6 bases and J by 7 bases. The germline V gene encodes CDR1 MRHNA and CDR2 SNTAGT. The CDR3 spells CASSAIAGGWNEQFF. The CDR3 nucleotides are TGTGCCAGCAGCGCGATAGCGGGAGGCTGGAATGAGCAGTTCTTC.

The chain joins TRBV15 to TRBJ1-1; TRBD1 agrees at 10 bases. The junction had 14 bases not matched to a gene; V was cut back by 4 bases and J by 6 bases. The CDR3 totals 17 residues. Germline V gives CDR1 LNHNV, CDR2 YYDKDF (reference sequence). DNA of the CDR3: TGTGCCACCAGCACCCGACAGGGGGCGCGAGGAGTGGCTGAAGCTTTCTTT. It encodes CATSTRQGARGVAEAFF.

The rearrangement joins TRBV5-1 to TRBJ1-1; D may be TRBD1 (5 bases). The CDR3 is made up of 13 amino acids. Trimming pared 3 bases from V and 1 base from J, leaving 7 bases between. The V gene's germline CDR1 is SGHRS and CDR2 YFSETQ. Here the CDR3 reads CASSSGQNTEAFF. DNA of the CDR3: TGCGCCAGCAGCTCCGGACAGAACACTGAAGCTTTCTTT.

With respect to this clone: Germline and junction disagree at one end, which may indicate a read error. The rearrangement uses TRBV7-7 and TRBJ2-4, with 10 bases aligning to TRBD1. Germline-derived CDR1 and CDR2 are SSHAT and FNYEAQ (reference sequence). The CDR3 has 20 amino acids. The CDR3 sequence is CASTHFTTGGRGEAKNIQYF. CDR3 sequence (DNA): TGTGCTAGCACCCACTTTACGACAGGGGGCAGGGGAGAGGCCAAAAACATTCAGTACTTC.

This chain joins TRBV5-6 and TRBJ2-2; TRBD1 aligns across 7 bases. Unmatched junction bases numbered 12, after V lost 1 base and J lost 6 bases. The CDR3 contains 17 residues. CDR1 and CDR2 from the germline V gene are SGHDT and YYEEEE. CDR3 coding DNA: TGTGCCAGCAGCTTGTCCCAGGGGGTGATTTTCGCCGGGGAGCTGTTTTTT. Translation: CASSLSQGVIFAGELFF.

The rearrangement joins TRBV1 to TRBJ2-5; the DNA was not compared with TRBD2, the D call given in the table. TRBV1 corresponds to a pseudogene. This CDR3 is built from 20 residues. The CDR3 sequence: CTSSQPGLAGALPAKPTQYF. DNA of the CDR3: TGCACCAGCAGCCAACCCGGACTAGCGGGGGCCCTACCGGCCAAGCCGACCCAGTACTTC.

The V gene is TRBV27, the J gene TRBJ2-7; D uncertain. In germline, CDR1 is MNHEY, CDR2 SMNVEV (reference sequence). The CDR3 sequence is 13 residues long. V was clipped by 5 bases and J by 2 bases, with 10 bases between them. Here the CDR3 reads CASSRSRTYEQYF. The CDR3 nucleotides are TGTGCCAGCAGTCGTAGCCGAACCTACGAGCAGTACTTC.

CDR3 sequence reads: CASSSPGYNEQFF. The CDR3 nucleotides are TGTGCCAGTAGTTCCCCCGGCTACAATGAGCAGTTCTTC. This sequence joins TRBV19 and TRBJ2-1; D unclear. CDR3 length: 13 amino acids. Germline V gives CDR1 LNHDA, CDR2 SQIVND (reference sequence). V was pared by 5 bases and J by 3 bases, with 8 bases between.

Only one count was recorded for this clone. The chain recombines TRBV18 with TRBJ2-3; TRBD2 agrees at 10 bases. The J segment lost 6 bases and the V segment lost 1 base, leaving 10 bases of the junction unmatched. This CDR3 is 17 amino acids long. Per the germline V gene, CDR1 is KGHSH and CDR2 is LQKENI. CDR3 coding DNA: TGTGCCAGCTCACCACTAACCCTAGCGGGAGTTAGGGATACGCAGTATTTT. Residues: CASSPLTLAGVRDTQYF.